These 15 T cell receptor beta chains share one sample of origin, sequenced in a study of blood T cell repertoires in COVID-19. TCRdb's table, derived via immunoSEQ multiplex PCR, lists solely in-frame clones and lacks some. The table records 500,000 to 600,000 clones, 85% to 90% of them present only once. Sample: peripheral blood. The receptors shown here come from a woman between 45 and 60 years old with COVID-19, enrolled during active disease.

The chain combines TRBV28 with TRBJ1-1; 7 nucleotides line up with TRBD1. This CDR3 contains 15 residues. Germline V CDR1 and CDR2: MDHEN, SYDVKM. With V trimmed by 5 bases and J by 1 base, 7 bases remained unmatched. The CDR3 DNA follows: TGTGCCAGCAGTCGATTTACAGGGGAGAACACTGAAGCTTTCTTT. Protein sequence: CASSRFTGENTEAFF.

The gene calls are TRBV20-1 and TRBJ1-1, with TRBD1 matching 10 bases. After removal of 3 bases from V and 3 bases from J, the junction contained 4 bases not matched to a gene. Germline CDR1 reads DFQATT; CDR2 reads SNEGSKA (reference sequence). This CDR3 spans 14 amino acids. CDR3: CSASTGTGDTEAFF. CDR3 nucleotides: TGCAGTGCTAGTACCGGGACAGGGGACACTGAAGCTTTCTTT.

This chain connects TRBV7-9 to TRBJ1-1, with 7 bases fitting TRBD1. CDR1 SEHNR and CDR2 FQNEAQ come from the germline V gene (reference sequence). The CDR3 has 15 amino acids. V lost 5 bases to trimming and J lost 5 bases; unmatched junction nucleotides: 11. In DNA, the CDR3 is TGTGCCAGCAGCGTAGGTTTACAGGGGAGGACTGAAGCTTTCTTT. Amino acid sequence: CASSVGLQGRTEAFF.

The V gene is TRBV27, the J gene TRBJ1-1; TRBD1 matches at 8 bases. Per germline, CDR1 MNHEY and CDR2 SMNVEV (reference sequence). With 3 bases clipped from V and 1 base from J, the junction kept 7 bases outside the gene matches. CDR3 length: 16 residues. The CDR3 DNA sequence: TGTGCCAGCAGTTTGTTAACAGGGGGGAGGAACACTGAAGCTTTCTTT. As protein: CASSLLTGGRNTEAFF.

The chain uses TRBV18 and TRBJ2-7; 12 nucleotides agree with TRBD1. V shed 2 bases, J shed 5 bases, and the junction held 10 bases outside the gene matches. Per the germline V gene, CDR1 is KGHSH and CDR2 is LQKENI. The CDR3 consists of 17 residues. The DNA for the CDR3 is TGTGCCAGCTCACCAGGGACAGGGGGCCGGCGGATGGACGAGCAGTACTTC. This codes for CASSPGTGGRRMDEQYF.

The J gene is TRBJ2-7, the V gene TRBV11-3; tentative D call: TRBD1 (7 bases). V was pared by 1 base and J by 5 bases, with 18 bases between. CDR3 length equals 16 residues. CDR1 and CDR2 from the germline V gene are SGHNT and YENEEA. CDR3 region: CASSLGRPGGYHEQYF. CDR3 DNA sequence: TGTGCCAGCAGCTTAGGTCGACCAGGGGGGTACCACGAGCAGTACTTC.

The chain carries TRBV15 and TRBJ2-7; TRBD1 matches at 8 bases. This CDR3 has 14 amino acids. The germline V gene encodes CDR1 LNHNV and CDR2 YYDKDF (reference sequence). V lost 1 base and J lost 6; bases outside the gene matches: 5. The chain's CDR3 is CATSRGLTGGEQYF. DNA of the CDR3: TGTGCCACCAGCAGAGGACTAACAGGGGGCGAGCAGTACTTC. The variable domain in full, with the rest retrieved from reference TRBV15 and TRBJ2-7, is DAMVIQNPRYQVTQFGKPVTLSCSQTLNHNVMYWYQQKSSQAPKLLFHYYDKDFNNEADTPDNFQSRRPNTSFCFLDIRSPGLGDTAMYLCATSRGLTGGEQYFGPGTRLTVT.

The chain recombines TRBV5-1 with TRBJ1-4; 9 bases line up with TRBD1. V dropped 0 bases and J dropped 0; count of bases not matched to a gene: 3. Germline CDR1 reads SGHRS; CDR2 reads YFSETQ. This CDR3 spans 17 amino acids. The CDR3 here is CASSLGTGDPTNEKLFF. The CDR3 DNA follows: TGCGCCAGCAGCTTGGGGACAGGGGACCCAACTAATGAAAAACTGTTTTTT. Based on the CDR3 plus reference TRBV5-1 and TRBJ1-4, the full variable domain is KAGVTQTPRYLIKTRGQQVTLSCSPISGHRSVSWYQQTPGQGLQFLFEYFSETQRNKGNFPGRFSGRQFSNSRSEMNVSTLELGDSALYLCASSLGTGDPTNEKLFFGSGTQLSVL.

This clone has only one observation. J is TRBJ2-3 and V is TRBV30; a weak D match, TRBD1 (6 bases). Germline loops: CDR1 GTSNPN, CDR2 SVGIG (reference sequence). This CDR3 is built from 14 residues. V was shortened by 6 bases and J by 3 bases, with 16 bases between the two germline ends. CDR3 sequence reads: CACRRGQVTDTQYF. DNA of the CDR3: TGTGCCTGCCGCAGGGGACAAGTGACAGATACGCAGTATTTT.

This clone was seen more than once but under ten times. The V and J genes are TRBV19 and TRBJ1-1; D ambiguous. This CDR3 comprises 14 residues. Germline V gene data show CDR1 as LNHDA and CDR2 as SQIVND (reference sequence). With 4 bases removed from V and 6 bases from J, the gap between germline ends came to 15 bases. The CDR3 loop reads CASSTRSGFPEAFF. CDR3 sequence (DNA): TGTGCCAGTAGTACCCGGTCGGGATTCCCTGAAGCTTTCTTT. Full variable domain (missing parts from reference TRBV19 and TRBJ1-1): DGGITQSPKYLFRKEGQNVTLSCEQNLNHDAMYWYRQDPGQGLRLIYYSQIVNDFQKGDIAEGYSVSREKKESFPLTVTSAQKNPTAFYLCASSTRSGFPEAFFGQGTRLTVV.

V gene TRBV19 combines with J gene TRBJ2-7; 10 bases fit TRBD2. The CDR3 runs to 15 residues. The V and J ends lost 6 bases and 2 bases, in that order; junction bases with no gene match: 7. CDR1 is LNHDA, CDR2 SQIVND, per germline (reference sequence). CDR3 in amino acids: CASRIALAGAYEQYF. The CDR3 nucleotides are TGTGCCAGTAGGATTGCTCTAGCGGGGGCCTACGAGCAGTACTTC.

The chain combines TRBV6-1 with TRBJ1-2; no firm D call. The V end was cut by 2 bases, the J end by 4 bases, with 20 bases between. This CDR3 has 17 amino acids. Germline V gene data show CDR1 as MNHNS and CDR2 as SASEGT. CDR3 sequence: CASSESPEGRWIYGYTF. In DNA form, the CDR3 reads TGTGCCAGCAGTGAAAGCCCTGAGGGCAGGTGGATCTATGGCTACACCTTC.

V and J are TRBV6-5 and TRBJ2-7; 7 bases match TRBD1. This CDR3 has 14 residues. J was trimmed by 2 bases and V by 5 bases; bases with no gene match: 6. Germline CDR1 is MNHEY and CDR2 is SVGAGI. CDR3 coding DNA: TGTGCCAGCAGTAACAGGGGCCAACCCTACGAGCAGTACTTC. Its protein product is CASSNRGQPYEQYF.

The J gene is TRBJ2-1, the V gene TRBV5-1; weak D call: TRBD2 (5 bases). Trimming shortened V by 2 bases and J by 1 base, and 7 bases separated the two germline ends. The length of the CDR3 is 14 residues. Germline loops: CDR1 SGHRS, CDR2 YFSETQ. CDR3 nucleotides: TGCGCCAGCAGCTTCGGGGTATCCTACAATGAGCAGTTCTTC. Amino acids: CASSFGVSYNEQFF.

The chain combines TRBV19 with TRBJ2-7; 8 bases are a match to TRBD1. The CDR3 is 15 amino acids. CDR1 and CDR2 from the germline V gene are LNHDA and SQIVND (reference sequence). Germline trimming cut 8 bases from V and 5 bases from J; bases unmatched to any gene: 14. CDR3 in DNA: TGTGCCAGTGGACTCCTCGGACAGGGATACCACGAGCAGTACTTC. As protein: CASGLLGQGYHEQYF.